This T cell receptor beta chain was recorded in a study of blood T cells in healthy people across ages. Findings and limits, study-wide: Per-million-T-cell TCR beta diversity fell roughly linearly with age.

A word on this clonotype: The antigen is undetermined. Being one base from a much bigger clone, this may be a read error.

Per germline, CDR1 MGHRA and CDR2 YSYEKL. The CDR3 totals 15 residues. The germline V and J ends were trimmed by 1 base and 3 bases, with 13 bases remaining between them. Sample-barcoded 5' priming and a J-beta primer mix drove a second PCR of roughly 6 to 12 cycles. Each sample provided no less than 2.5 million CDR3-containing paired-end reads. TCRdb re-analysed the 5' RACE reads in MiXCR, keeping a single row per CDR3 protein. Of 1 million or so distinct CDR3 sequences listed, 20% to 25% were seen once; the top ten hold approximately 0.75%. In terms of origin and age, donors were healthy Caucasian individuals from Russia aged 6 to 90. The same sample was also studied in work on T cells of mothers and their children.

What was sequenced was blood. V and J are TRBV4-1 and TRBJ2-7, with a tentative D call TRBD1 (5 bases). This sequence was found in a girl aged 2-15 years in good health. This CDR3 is CASSQAPGQFYEQYF. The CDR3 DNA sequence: TGCGCCAGCAGCCAAGCCCCAGGGCAGTTCTACGAGCAGTACTTC.